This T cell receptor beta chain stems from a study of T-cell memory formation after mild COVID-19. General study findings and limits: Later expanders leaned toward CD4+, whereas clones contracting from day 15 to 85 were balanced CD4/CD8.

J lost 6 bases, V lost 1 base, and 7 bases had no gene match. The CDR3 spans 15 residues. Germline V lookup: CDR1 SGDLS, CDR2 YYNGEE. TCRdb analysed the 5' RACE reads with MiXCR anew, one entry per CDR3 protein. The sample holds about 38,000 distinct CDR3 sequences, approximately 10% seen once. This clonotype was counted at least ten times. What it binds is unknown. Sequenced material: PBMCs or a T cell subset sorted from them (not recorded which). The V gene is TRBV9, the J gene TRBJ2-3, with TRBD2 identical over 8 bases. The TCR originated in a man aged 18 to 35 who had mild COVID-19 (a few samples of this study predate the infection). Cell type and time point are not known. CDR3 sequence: CASSVNPGGSDTQYF. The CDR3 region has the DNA TGTGCCAGCAGCGTAAATCCGGGGGGGAGTGATACGCAGTATTTT.